This T cell receptor beta chain is from a study of regulatory T cells in long-lasting Graves disease. Study-wide context: In persistent Graves' disease, antithyroid drugs had been taken for over 5 years and TSH receptor antibodies stayed positive.

This clonotype was recorded at least ten times. Time point in this sample: persistent/refractory GD, antithyroid drugs over 5 years with positive TRAb. PBMC-extracted RNA yielded the TCR library. A volume of roughly 8.4 milliliters of peripheral blood was collected in EDTA tubes. For TCR beta, libraries came from iRepertoire HTBI primers and Arm-PCR of CDR3 regions. Using its own MiXCR run on the multiplex PCR reads, TCRdb lists one record per CDR3 protein. The sample contains about 310,000 distinct CDR3 sequences, approximately 20% of which appear only once. The CDR3 totals 15 residues. Germline-derived CDR1 and CDR2 are MNHEY and SMNVEV (reference sequence). V dropped 6 bases and J dropped 7; count of bases not matched to a gene: 9.

V gene TRBV27 combines with J gene TRBJ1-5, with 10 bases lining up with TRBD1. This receptor was obtained from a female donor with Graves disease. Sequenced here: peripheral blood mononuclear cells (PBMCs), sampled when the disease was refractory, from a patient treated with antithyroid drugs. The CDR3 DNA reads TGTGCCAGCAGACCACAGGGGGACAGGGGACAGCCCCAGCATTTT. This gives the protein CASRPQGDRGQPQHF.